A selection of T cell receptor beta chains follows, all from one sample in a study of blood T cell repertoires in COVID-19. TCRdb's copy holds only in-frame clones and misses some; the assay was immunoSEQ multiplex PCR. The data hold some 230,000 clones, with under 90% observed a single time. Input material: peripheral blood. These TCRs come from a woman aged 55-70 years who had recovered from COVID-19. Each CDR3 is given without its conserved first and last residue.

v_gene,CDR3aa
TRBV27,ASSLMWTGDLSGANVLT
TRBV7-9,ASRVQGETQY
TRBV5-1,ASSLAGGDQETQY
TRBV9,ASSVEGNEQF
TRBV6-1,ASTGTGGGNQPQH
TRBV5-1,ASSVDRGGTEAF
TRBV7-9,ASRLNRGTEAF
TRBV27,ASSPGTVRSYEQY
TRBV9,ASSVGAGQGREQY
TRBV2,ATFLGQGAGNEQF
TRBV3-1/TRBV3-2,ASRAGPHAGELF
TRBV21-1,ASTSGTGGIDTQY
TRBV7-3,ASSIGQNNEQF
TRBV5-1,ASSLASGGNTGELF
TRBV4-3,ASSQDFRENTIY
TRBV28,ASSWGDYEQY
TRBV29-1,STTRTGNTEAF
TRBV9,ASSVTSTSYEQY
TRBV7-2,ASSFAGAGGEKLF
TRBV6-5,ASSYRAGQGNTEAF
TRBV5-1,ASSWAGTSECNEQF
TRBV6-5,ASRLDRGPGYT
TRBV19,ASVLRRENTEAF
TRBV27,ASSLGARTGNTGELF
TRBV7-6,ASSQGKQNTEAF
TRBV30,AWSVLDYPAYEQY
TRBV2,ASSDSVGSPLH
TRBV7-6,ASSLAGGSTDTQY
TRBV6-6,ASSTGRQEPTGELF
TRBV27,ASSLRRGGGETQY
TRBV11-2,ASSSAPTSGSQETQY
TRBV9,ASSPGQGGVGEQY
TRBV7-2,ASSVGTGGMETQY
TRBV10-3,AISRQGESNQPQH
TRBV3-1/TRBV3-2,ASSRRGLAGYTGELF
TRBV7-2,ASSLAFGTGHNSPLH
TRBV2,ASSARDSGSGANVLT
TRBV20-1,SAGAYGYT
TRBV11-3,ASRGQGGEAF
TRBV6-1,ASSEAPGGGYT
TRBV9,ASSVATGENYGYT
TRBV2,ASSEAASSTDTQY
TRBV7-8,ASSPYGELF
TRBV29-1,SVSDRGLPYEQY
TRBV18,ASSPQGLGWSYNSPLH
TRBV4-1,ASSQVTRGELF
TRBV12-3/TRBV12-4,ASRRYETGELF
TRBV23-1,ASPPYLPSYEQY
TRBV6-6,ASSSNREEGYGYT
TRBV21-1,ASSKAAGYSNQPQH
TRBV19,ASSAGQGTTEAF
TRBV9,ASSQNRAPTPPTEAF
TRBV27,ASSLPRDRGNYGYT
TRBV7-9,ASSLEVGYEQY
TRBV2,ASTRTLITTDLEQY
TRBV5-1,ASSLDLLRGGHNEQF
TRBV30,AWGLNEKLF